This T cell receptor beta chain is from a study of beta chain features in type 1 diabetes. Study findings and constraints: Diminished insertions and augmented deletions at VDJ junctions characterized type 1 diabetes patients. Significant though moderate, a shortening of TCRB CDR3s appeared in all four CD4+ subsets of Type 1 diabetes patients. Researchers reported that naive, central memory and Treg TCRB repertoires appeared more similar in patients than in healthy donors. Shorter templates might be favored by PCR, equally in patients and controls.

CDR1 and CDR2 (germline): SQVTM, ANQGSEA. The ends lost 4 bases at V and 8 bases at J; junction bases unmatched: 8. The CDR3 spans 13 residues. In the case of this clone: The antigen remains unidentified.

As every portion of the isolated RNA was reverse transcribed, the sequencing read expressed TCRB transcripts. The assay was immunoSEQ multiplex PCR, and TCRdb's table has in-frame clones only and misses some. The sample records about 410,000 clones, approximately 15% being singletons. This TCR was sampled from a man under 40 in good health. The rearrangement uses TRBV29-1 and TRBJ1-5; TRBD1 matches at 7 bases. Specimen: naive CD4+ T cells from blood. Here the CDR3 reads CSVGGRGLEPQHF. Here the CDR3 DNA reads TGCAGCGTTGGGGGCAGGGGGTTAGAGCCCCAGCATTTT.